This TCR beta chain derives from a study of T-cell memory formation after mild COVID-19 (dated by TCRdb to 2020 to 2023). Regarding the complete study: Most TCR sequence clusters were specific to one of the two donors. The cohort was made up of two young adult volunteers, one female and one male, who were previously healthy. In a couple of donors, T-cell clones that expanded and contracted after mild COVID-19 were tracked by sequencing TCRalpha and TCRbeta repertoires over time.

Counted from cysteine to phenylalanine, this CDR3 has 16 amino acids. Only the CDR3 DNA is retained, 48 bases long and in frame from the first base. V is reduced by 6 bases and J by 3 bases, leaving a spacing of 23 bases between them. From a lookup of the germline V gene (reference sequence), CDR1 and CDR2 are DFQATT and SNEGSKA. Ficoll-Paque density gradient centrifugation was the method used to isolate PBMCs. This clonotype was found many times. Its antigen is still unknown. No base qualities exist here, and no much larger clone lies one base off it. Summary of the overall study and its limitations: Balanced CD4/CD8 phenotypes were observed for clones contracting from day 15 to 85, whereas a bias towards CD4+ was observed for a second wave of clones expanding from day 15 to 37. SARS-CoV-2 specificity was not confirmed for the second-wave clones peaking on day 37. Contracting CD4+ clones appeared mostly in the CM and EM memory subsets, whereas CD8+ clones were enriched in EMRA. The study included only a couple of mild cases, and larger cohorts that include severe cases with pre-infection samples were judged to be necessary. Some responding clones were found in pre-infection memory, which suggests that pre-existing cross-reactive memory T cells took part in the SARS-CoV-2 response.

Sequenced on an Illumina NovaSeq 6000. TCRalpha and TCRbeta cDNA libraries were constructed by 5'RACE with constant-segment primers, with sample barcodes and unique molecular identifiers being introduced. Trizol reagent was used to extract RNA from every sample. Library amplification was performed in two PCR steps, and a second sample barcode and Illumina TruSeq adapters were introduced in the second step. The libraries were sequenced on an Illumina NovaSeq using 2 x 150 bp paired-end reads. Per the original workflow: Reads were demultiplexed and collapsed into UMI-guided consensus sequences with migec v1.2.7. With mixcr v2.1.11, UMI consensuses were aligned to TRA and TRB V and J templates and assembled into clonotypes. A clonotype was counted as expanded or contracted only when both edgeR and NoisET called the clonotype significant, with the noise models trained on biological replicates. For edgeR calls, the cutoffs were a false discovery rate-adjusted p below 0.01 and a log2 fold-change threshold of 1. As an exploratory analysis of dynamics, PCA with hierarchical clustering was applied to max-normalized trajectories of the 1000 most abundant clonotypes. The CD4 or CD8 phenotype of responding clones was assigned using the separately sequenced CD4+ and CD8+ repertoires. TCRdb reanalyzed the raw reads on its own, using fastp at Q25 for trimming and MiXCR for clone calling, and kept in-frame beta chains. For every CDR3 protein sequence, its rows merge into one entry that carries the most common genes and DNA. TCRdb, rather than the study authors, made the V and J calls. This sample holds nearly 350,000 distinct CDR3 sequences; 10% to 15% were observed only once. Over 20% of the sample goes to the ten largest clones.

The chain couples TRBV20-1 to TRBJ1-1; possibly the D gene is TRBD1, per 5 matching bases. This sequence was found in a young man who had mild COVID-19 (a few samples of this study predate the infection). The sample titles of this study are shuffled in the database, so cell type and time point are left out; the donor was told from shared clones. Material: PBMCs or a T cell subset sorted from them (not recorded which). The CDR3 region: CSASRPSGGMYTEAFF. DNA sequence: TGCAGTGCCAGTCGTCCCAGCGGGGGTATGTACACTGAAGCTTTCTTT.